This is a list of T cell receptor beta chains from one sample in a study of cytomegalovirus exposure and HLA in healthy donors. The method was immunoSEQ multiplex PCR; TCRdb's version includes in-frame clones alone and lacks a portion of them. The data show 100,000 to 150,000 clones, 8% to 9.5% seen once. Sequencing was carried out using PBMCs. The receptor set was obtained from a middle-aged man in good health and CMV-seronegative. Both conserved end residues are part of each CDR3. The order of the fields is CDR3 length, V gene, clone size, J gene, D gene, CDR3 protein, CDR3 DNA. D genes are given only for firm matches. The listing skips clone size in some rows; elsewhere it reads once, few, many or a size class.

>15|TRBV28|few|TRBJ2-3|.
CASRSTGQRTDTQYF
TGTGCCAGCAGGTCGACGGGACAACGCACAGATACGCAGTATTTT
>13|TRBV27|.|TRBJ1-5|.
CASSLGSNQPQHF
TGTGCCAGCAGTTTGGGCAGCAATCAGCCCCAGCATTTT
>15|TRBV15|few|TRBJ1-4|TRBD1
CATSRARQGNEKLFF
TGTGCCACCAGCAGAGCCAGACAGGGGAATGAAAAACTGTTTTTT
>13|TRBV10-1|few|TRBJ2-5|.
CASSVAGLETQYF
TGCGCCAGCAGTGTCGCAGGATTAGAGACCCAGTACTTC
>18|TRBV4-3|few|TRBJ2-2|TRBD2
CASSPTLSGGFNTGELFF
TGCGCCAGCAGCCCGACATTAAGCGGGGGGTTCAACACCGGGGAGCTGTTTTTT
>15|TRBV6-1|.|TRBJ1-2|.
CASSGFSGIDYGYTF
TGTGCCAGCAGTGGGTTTTCCGGGATCGACTATGGCTACACCTTC
>15|TRBV6-5|few|TRBJ2-3|TRBD2
CASSSGGAGGDTQYF
TGTGCCAGCAGTAGCGGGGGGGCCGGAGGAGATACGCAGTATTTT
>15|TRBV25-1|.|TRBJ2-1|TRBD1
CASSGDRGYYNEQFF
TGTGCCAGCAGTGGGGACAGGGGATATTACAATGAGCAGTTCTTC
>15|TRBV14|.|TRBJ1-5|.
CASSQGGNSNQPQHF
TGTGCCAGCAGCCAAGGAGGTAATAGCAATCAGCCCCAGCATTTT
>18|TRBV4-3|.|TRBJ2-2|TRBD1
CASSQDREGAGNTGELFF
TGCGCCAGCAGCCAAGATCGAGAGGGGGCGGGGAACACCGGGGAGCTGTTTTTT
>12|TRBV19|few|TRBJ2-7|.
CASSLPGVEQYF
TGTGCCAGTAGCCTCCCAGGGGTCGAGCAGTACTTC
>12|TRBV4-1|.|TRBJ2-5|.
CASSQDQETQYF
TGCGCCAGCAGCCAAGATCAGGAGACCCAGTACTTC
>13|TRBV5-1|few|TRBJ2-5|.
CASSLNYAETQYF
TGCGCCAGCAGCTTGAACTATGCCGAGACCCAGTACTTC
>13|TRBV6-1|.|TRBJ1-6|.
CASRRRQNSPLHF
TGTGCCAGCAGGCGGAGACAGAATTCACCCCTCCACTTT
>12|TRBV4-1|few|TRBJ2-1|.
CASSQDRREQFF
TGCGCCAGCAGCCAAGATCGCAGGGAGCAGTTCTTC
>16|TRBV4-1|.|TRBJ1-4|TRBD1
CASSQDRGQPNEKLFF
TGCGCCAGCAGCCAAGATAGGGGACAGCCTAATGAAAAACTGTTTTTT
>16|TRBV7-8|few|TRBJ2-3|TRBD2
CASSSLVAGGTDTQYF
TGTGCCAGCAGCTCCCTAGTAGCGGGGGGCACAGATACGCAGTATTTT
>13|TRBV18|.|TRBJ2-7|TRBD1
CASSLGQLYEQYF
TGTGCCAGCTCATTGGGACAGCTCTACGAGCAGTACTTC
>13|TRBV6-1|few|TRBJ1-5|.
CASSPTESQPQHF
TGTGCCAGCAGCCCGACAGAAAGCCAGCCCCAGCATTTT
>14|TRBV6-5|.|TRBJ1-2|.
CASSVVGKGSGYTF
TGTGCCAGCAGTGTCGTCGGGAAAGGGAGCGGCTACACCTTC
>16|TRBV9|few|TRBJ1-2|.
CASSASRGTTNYGYTF
TGTGCCAGCAGCGCCTCGAGGGGGACAACTAACTATGGCTACACCTTC
>15|TRBV30|.|TRBJ1-5|.
CAWTGGGPSNQPQHF
TGTGCCTGGACCGGGGGAGGACCTAGCAATCAGCCCCAGCATTTT